The 6 T cell receptor beta chains in this list originate from one sample, sequenced in a study of blood T cell repertoires in COVID-19. Repertoires were generated with immunoSEQ multiplex PCR, while TCRdb's copy carries only in-frame clones and drops some. Among over 150,000 clones, 70% to 90% were seen once, and the ten largest hold about a sixth. Sequencing input: peripheral blood. The source is a man aged 50 to 59 with COVID-19, enrolled during active disease.

This chain uses TRBV2 with TRBJ2-3; TRBD1 aligns across 8 bases. CDR3 length: 15 amino acids. Trimming cost V 6 bases and J 0 bases; bases outside gene matches: 5. Germline CDR1 and CDR2: SNHLY and FYNNEI. As DNA, the CDR3 is TGTGCCAGCAGCCGGGACAGGTCTAGCACAGATACGCAGTATTTT. Its protein product is CASSRDRSSTDTQYF. Full variable domain (outside the CDR3, taken from reference TRBV2 and TRBJ2-3): EPEVTQTPSHQVTQMGQEVILRCVPISNHLYFYWYRQILGQKVEFLVSFYNNEISEKSEIFDDQFSVERPDGSNFTLKIRSTKLEDSAMYFCASSRDRSSTDTQYFGPGTRLTVL.

The chain joins TRBV19 to TRBJ1-6; 9 bases map to TRBD1. The trim removed 8 bases at V and 10 bases at J, leaving 6 bases unmatched. The CDR3 is 13 amino acids. The germline CDR1 and CDR2 sequences are LNHDA and SQIVND (reference sequence). CDR3 region: CASSRQGGSPLHF. The DNA of the CDR3 is TGTGCCAGTTCCCGACAGGGGGGATCACCCCTCCACTTT.

The chain is built from TRBV19 and TRBJ2-5; TRBD2 matches at 13 bases. The CDR3 is made up of 16 amino acids. Germline V CDR1 and CDR2: LNHDA, SQIVND (reference sequence). Trimming at V came to 1 base and at J to 7 bases, leaving 6 bases not matched to a gene. The CDR3 DNA reads as TGTGCCAGTAGTATAGGAAGGACTAGCGGGAGTGGGACCCAGTACTTC. This translates into CASSIGRTSGSGTQYF. The variable domain in full, completed from reference TRBV19 and TRBJ2-5, reads DGGITQSPKYLFRKEGQNVTLSCEQNLNHDAMYWYRQDPGQGLRLIYYSQIVNDFQKGDIAEGYSVSREKKESFPLTVTSAQKNPTAFYLCASSIGRTSGSGTQYFGPGTRLLVL.

The CDR3 nucleotides read TGTGCCTGGAGTTCCCAAAGCGGAGACCAGTACTTC. The encoded protein is CAWSSQSGDQYF. This rearrangement joins TRBV30 to TRBJ2-5, with D possibly TRBD2 on 5 matching bases. V gave up 2 bases and J gave up 10 bases, with 14 bases separating them. Germline CDR1 GTSNPN, CDR2 SVGIG (reference sequence). This CDR3 is built from 12 residues.

Concerning this clone: A junction end diverges from the germline sequence, so it may reflect a read error. The chain employs TRBV2 and TRBJ2-2, with 7 bases lining up with TRBD1. The CDR3 is 14 amino acids. Per germline, CDR1 SNHLY and CDR2 FYNNEI. The chain's CDR3 is CASTGGSNAGELFF. CDR3 coding DNA: TGTGCCAGCACAGGGGGATCGAACGCCGGGGAGCTGTTTTTT.

The J gene is TRBJ1-5, the V gene TRBV7-8, with 10 bases aligning to TRBD1. The CDR3 loop spans 16 amino acids. The germline V gene encodes CDR1 SGHVS and CDR2 FQNEAQ. Unmatched junction bases numbered 15, after V lost 5 bases and J lost 11 bases. CDR3 sequence reads: CASSEEGWTGGQAQHF. The DNA of the CDR3 is TGTGCCAGCAGCGAAGAGGGTTGGACAGGGGGTCAAGCCCAGCATTTT. The variable domain in full, completed from reference TRBV7-8 and TRBJ1-5, reads GAGVSQSPRYKVAKRGQDVALRCDPISGHVSLFWYQQALGQGPEFLTYFQNEAQLDKSGLPSDRFFAERPEGSVSTLKIQRTQQEDSAVYLCASSEEGWTGGQAQHFGDGTRLSIL.